A selection of T cell receptor beta chains follows, all from one sample in a study of cytomegalovirus exposure and HLA in healthy donors. TCRdb's table, derived via immunoSEQ multiplex PCR, lists solely in-frame clones and lacks some. The sample gives 100,000 to 140,000 clones, around 80% of which show up once; less than 3% is in the top ten. Sequenced sample: PBMCs. All receptors come from a young man in good health and CMV-seropositive. CDR3s include the opening cysteine and the closing phenylalanine or tryptophan. Clone size is shown for a subset of rows, as once, few, many or a class of expanded clone.

- TRBJ2-4 TRBV10-3 CAISRTGAKNIQYF
- TRBJ2-2 TRBV10-3 CAIRTPRGQSTGELFF
- TRBJ2-1 TRBV9 CASSGGLPYNEQFF
- TRBJ2-1 TRBV5-1 CASSLRTLAGGNYNEQFF
few TRBJ2-7 TRBV29-1 CSAGQGGLPYEQYF
- TRBJ1-2 TRBV9 CASSVQAQAGGYTF
- TRBJ2-5 TRBV5-1 CASSLARQGRETQYF
- TRBJ2-1 TRBV5-1 CASSLTAGQGGNEQFF
- TRBJ2-2 TRBV5-4 CASSQGGNTGELFF
few TRBJ2-7 TRBV18 CASSPDRLQGEQYF
- TRBJ2-5 TRBV6-6 CASSIAGEETQYF
- TRBJ1-2 TRBV11-2 CASSGPTVNYGYTF
- TRBJ2-7 TRBV6-1 CASTPTGQGSTEQYF
once TRBJ2-5 TRBV2 CASSEDRTGFQETQYF
- TRBJ2-3 TRBV10-1 CASSESQGQGEIDTQYF
- TRBJ1-1 TRBV11-3 CASSQGVATEAFF
- TRBJ2-7 TRBV7-8 CASSLGGAPSGYEQYF
- TRBJ2-3 TRBV18 CASSPGTDTQYF
- TRBJ1-6 TRBV27 CASRSGTGAFYNSPLHF
- TRBJ2-1 TRBV5-1 CASSSSGDNEQFF
once TRBJ1-1 TRBV19 CASRYRATEAFF
- TRBJ1-2 TRBV25-1 CASGDYRGGYTF
- TRBJ2-1 TRBV5-1 CASSFGTGRNNEQFF
- TRBJ1-6 TRBV30 CAWERGRGDSPLHF
- TRBJ2-5 TRBV7-2 CASTLRRVQETQYF
- TRBJ2-1 TRBV5-1 CASRPTSGTYNEQFF
- TRBJ2-7 TRBV2 CASSGTRTGVSEQYF
- TRBJ1-2 TRBV14 CASSQTTGDGYTF